This T cell receptor (beta chain) was found in a study of PD-1 blockade in classical Hodgkin lymphoma. Time point specified: newly diagnosed, previously untreated cHL patient sample. It was PBMCs in newly diagnosed, untreated classical Hodgkin lymphoma that served as comparison. Comments on this clone: Antigen: not known.

The CDR3 has 13 amino acids. The germline V gene has CDR1 SNHLY and CDR2 FYNNEI. The germline V and J ends were trimmed by 8 bases and 6 bases, with 14 bases remaining between them. Profiled with immunoSEQ multiplex PCR; TCRdb holds only in-frame clones, not every one. The sample has around 50,000 clones, roughly 88% seen once; the top ten hold approximately 4.9%. Overall study findings and caveats: Before treatment, TCR diversity in newly diagnosed patients was reportedly lower than in healthy donors. Differences between repertoires have undefined causes, possibly disease activity or prior therapy.

The source of this sequence is a human donor with classical Hodgkin lymphoma. V gene TRBV2 combines with J gene TRBJ2-1, with D possibly TRBD2 on 5 matching bases. The sequenced sample consisted of peripheral blood mononuclear cells (PBMCs). CDR3 amino acids: CASLGEPGNEQFF. For the CDR3, the DNA is TGTGCCAGCTTGGGAGAGCCCGGCAATGAGCAGTTCTTC.